This TCR beta chain was captured in a study of human T cells and chemical hapten exposure. CDR3 length: 15 residues. Trimming at V came to 5 bases and at J to 0 bases, leaving 4 bases not matched to a gene. This clonotype was counted only a few times. The sample's time point: patch test 1, 2 weeks after DPC sensitization. Treatment noted: therapeutic diphenylcyclopropenone sensitization with weekly scalp DPC. Each CDR3 protein gets one entry after TCRdb re-called the RACE reads with MiXCR. The sample has approximately 350,000 distinct CDR3 sequences; under 8% are singletons. This chain joins TRBV12-3 or TRBV12-4 and TRBJ2-5; 9 bases fit TRBD2. The starting material was whole blood, obtained in connection with sensitization to the hapten diphenylcyclopropenone (DPC). The receptor was derived from a young woman with alopecia areata. Some clones in this sample may be carry-over from other donors' samples. CDR3 amino acids: CASSLSGGYQETQYF. The CDR3 DNA follows: TGTGCCAGCAGTCTCAGCGGGGGGTACCAAGAGACCCAGTACTTC.